This is a list of T cell receptor beta chains from one sample in a study of T-cell memory formation after mild COVID-19. TCRdb recomputed calls from the 5' RACE reads with MiXCR, one row per CDR3 protein. The sample contains 80,000 to 130,000 distinct CDR3 sequences, 11% of which appear only once. Material: PBMCs or a T cell subset sorted from them (not recorded which). The source is a man aged 18 to 29 who had mild COVID-19 (a few samples of this study predate the infection). Cell type and time point are not known. CDR3s include the opening cysteine and the closing phenylalanine or tryptophan. Fields, in order: D gene, CDR3 length, J gene, clone size, V gene, CDR3 protein, CDR3 DNA. D genes are given only for firm matches. A clone size is listed for some rows: how often the clone was seen (once, few, many), or a class if it is expanded.

D gene: .
CDR3 length: 14
J gene: TRBJ2-3
clone size: .
V gene: TRBV4-2
CDR3 protein: CASSQASGVDTQYF
CDR3 DNA: TGTGCCAGCAGCCAAGCATCTGGGGTGGATACGCAGTATTTT

D gene: TRBD2
CDR3 length: 15
J gene: TRBJ2-1
clone size: few
V gene: TRBV6-2/TRBV6-3
CDR3 protein: CASSPTSGGAKEQFF
CDR3 DNA: TGTGCCAGCAGCCCTACTAGCGGGGGGGCGAAGGAGCAGTTCTTC

D gene: .
CDR3 length: 15
J gene: TRBJ1-2
clone size: .
V gene: TRBV7-6
CDR3 protein: CASSLNGMAGHGYTF
CDR3 DNA: TGTGCCAGCAGCCTGAATGGCATGGCAGGTCATGGCTACACCTTC

D gene: .
CDR3 length: 17
J gene: TRBJ2-1
clone size: .
V gene: TRBV4-3
CDR3 protein: CASSQEEELAVYNEQFF
CDR3 DNA: TGCGCCAGCAGCCAAGAAGAAGAGTTGGCCGTGTACAATGAGCAGTTCTTC

D gene: .
CDR3 length: 13
J gene: TRBJ2-1
clone size: few
V gene: TRBV10-3
CDR3 protein: CAIRAPLEDEQFF
CDR3 DNA: TGTGCCATCAGGGCCCCTCTTGAAGATGAGCAGTTCTTC

D gene: .
CDR3 length: 15
J gene: TRBJ2-7
clone size: once
V gene: TRBV28
CDR3 protein: CASSFPLPGAYEQYF
CDR3 DNA: TGTGCCAGCAGTTTCCCTCTCCCCGGGGCTTACGAGCAGTACTTC

D gene: TRBD1
CDR3 length: 16
J gene: TRBJ2-1
clone size: .
V gene: TRBV7-3
CDR3 protein: CASSSVGTGTYNEQFF
CDR3 DNA: TGTGCCAGCAGCTCGGTCGGGACAGGGACATACAATGAGCAGTTCTTC

D gene: .
CDR3 length: 14
J gene: TRBJ1-2
clone size: .
V gene: TRBV19
CDR3 protein: CASSLQGRGYGYTF
CDR3 DNA: TGTGCCAGTAGTTTACAGGGAAGGGGTTATGGCTACACCTTC

D gene: TRBD1
CDR3 length: 15
J gene: TRBJ1-6
clone size: many
V gene: TRBV5-1
CDR3 protein: CASSGKGQGYSPLHF
CDR3 DNA: TGCGCCAGCAGCGGGAAGGGACAGGGATATTCACCCCTCCACTTT

D gene: .
CDR3 length: 16
J gene: TRBJ1-4
clone size: few
V gene: TRBV20-1
CDR3 protein: CSARDLGQARNEKLFF
CDR3 DNA: TGCAGTGCTAGAGATCTGGGGCAGGCGCGTAATGAAAAACTGTTTTTT

D gene: .
CDR3 length: 14
J gene: TRBJ2-7
clone size: .
V gene: TRBV4-2
CDR3 protein: CASSRGGISYEQYF
CDR3 DNA: TGTGCCAGCAGCCGGGGCGGGATCTCCTACGAGCAGTACTTC

D gene: TRBD2
CDR3 length: 17
J gene: TRBJ2-1
clone size: few
V gene: TRBV6-5
CDR3 protein: CASSYLAGFTSYNEQFF
CDR3 DNA: TGTGCCAGCAGTTACCTAGCGGGGTTTACCTCCTACAATGAGCAGTTCTTC

D gene: .
CDR3 length: 15
J gene: TRBJ2-5
clone size: few
V gene: TRBV6-2/TRBV6-3
CDR3 protein: CASSYYGTAQETQYF
CDR3 DNA: TGTGCCAGCAGTTACTACGGGACTGCCCAAGAGACCCAGTACTTC

D gene: .
CDR3 length: 12
J gene: TRBJ2-3
clone size: few
V gene: TRBV7-2
CDR3 protein: CASSRSPGTQYF
CDR3 DNA: TGTGCCAGCAGCCGTAGTCCCGGTACGCAGTATTTT

D gene: TRBD1
CDR3 length: 14
J gene: TRBJ1-5
clone size: .
V gene: TRBV6-2/TRBV6-3
CDR3 protein: CASTQDRDAQPQHF
CDR3 DNA: TGTGCCAGCACCCAGGACAGGGATGCTCAGCCCCAGCATTTT

D gene: .
CDR3 length: 14
J gene: TRBJ1-2
clone size: .
V gene: TRBV11-2
CDR3 protein: CASPAGRVNYGYTF
CDR3 DNA: TGTGCCAGCCCAGCCGGCCGGGTTAACTATGGCTACACCTTC

D gene: TRBD1
CDR3 length: 13
J gene: TRBJ1-2
clone size: few
V gene: TRBV12-3/TRBV12-4
CDR3 protein: CASSGQGGYGYTF
CDR3 DNA: TGTGCCAGCAGCGGACAGGGCGGCTATGGCTACACCTTC

D gene: TRBD2
CDR3 length: 16
J gene: TRBJ2-2
clone size: few
V gene: TRBV20-1
CDR3 protein: CSARDGPGGFTGELFF
CDR3 DNA: TGCAGTGCTAGAGATGGGCCGGGGGGTTTCACCGGGGAGCTGTTTTTT

D gene: .
CDR3 length: 16
J gene: TRBJ1-4
clone size: few
V gene: TRBV20-1
CDR3 protein: CSAPKGPGRPNEKLFF
CDR3 DNA: TGCAGTGCTCCGAAAGGTCCGGGACGGCCTAATGAAAAACTGTTTTTT

D gene: .
CDR3 length: 16
J gene: TRBJ2-7
clone size: few
V gene: TRBV20-1
CDR3 protein: CSASHPGAAISGEQYF
CDR3 DNA: TGCAGTGCTAGTCATCCCGGGGCGGCAATCTCGGGCGAGCAGTACTTC

D gene: .
CDR3 length: 17
J gene: TRBJ2-1
clone size: few
V gene: TRBV3-1
CDR3 protein: CASSQDPMGLGYNEQFF
CDR3 DNA: TGTGCCAGCAGCCAAGATCCCATGGGTTTGGGCTACAATGAGCAGTTCTTC

D gene: TRBD2
CDR3 length: 18
J gene: TRBJ2-3
clone size: many
V gene: TRBV20-1
CDR3 protein: CSARASITYSGGGNTQYF
CDR3 DNA: TGCAGTGCTAGAGCATCAATCACTTATAGCGGGGGTGGGAATACGCAGTATTTT

D gene: .
CDR3 length: 13
J gene: TRBJ1-6
clone size: few
V gene: TRBV14
CDR3 protein: CASSQSSHRPLHF
CDR3 DNA: TGTGCCAGCAGCCAATCGTCCCATCGCCCCCTCCACTTT

D gene: .
CDR3 length: 14
J gene: TRBJ2-5
clone size: few
V gene: TRBV5-4
CDR3 protein: CASSWGGLMETQYF
CDR3 DNA: TGTGCCAGCAGCTGGGGGGGGCTTATGGAGACCCAGTACTTC

D gene: TRBD1
CDR3 length: 12
J gene: TRBJ1-5
clone size: few
V gene: TRBV2
CDR3 protein: CASSPTGVAQHF
CDR3 DNA: TGTGCCAGCAGTCCCACAGGGGTGGCCCAGCATTTT

D gene: .
CDR3 length: 12
J gene: TRBJ2-3
clone size: few
V gene: TRBV7-3
CDR3 protein: CASANPTDTQYF
CDR3 DNA: TGTGCCAGCGCGAATCCCACAGATACGCAGTATTTT

D gene: .
CDR3 length: 16
J gene: TRBJ2-7
clone size: .
V gene: TRBV19
CDR3 protein: CASSIDRTQQAYEQYF
CDR3 DNA: TGTGCCAGTAGTATAGATCGGACACAGCAGGCCTACGAGCAGTACTTC

D gene: .
CDR3 length: 15
J gene: TRBJ1-6
clone size: few
V gene: TRBV10-3
CDR3 protein: CAISESGALDSPLHF
CDR3 DNA: TGTGCCATCAGTGAGTCGGGTGCCTTGGATTCACCCCTCCACTTT

D gene: .
CDR3 length: 14
J gene: TRBJ1-5
clone size: many
V gene: TRBV7-6
CDR3 protein: CASSLLGGDQPQHF
CDR3 DNA: TGTGCCAGCAGCTTATTGGGAGGCGATCAGCCCCAGCATTTT

D gene: .
CDR3 length: 14
J gene: TRBJ2-1
clone size: .
V gene: TRBV6-2/TRBV6-3
CDR3 protein: CASSFRSSYNEQFF
CDR3 DNA: TGTGCCAGCAGTTTCCGGAGCTCCTACAATGAGCAGTTCTTC

D gene: .
CDR3 length: 15
J gene: TRBJ1-4
clone size: .
V gene: TRBV7-2
CDR3 protein: CASSSEVTANEKLFF
CDR3 DNA: TGTGCCAGCAGCTCCGAGGTTACCGCTAATGAAAAACTGTTTTTT

D gene: .
CDR3 length: 14
J gene: TRBJ2-1
clone size: .
V gene: TRBV4-3
CDR3 protein: CASSQDGPRNEQFF
CDR3 DNA: TGCGCCAGCAGCCAAGACGGACCACGCAATGAGCAGTTCTTC

D gene: .
CDR3 length: 13
J gene: TRBJ1-1
clone size: few
V gene: TRBV4-1
CDR3 protein: CASSQQWDDEAFF
CDR3 DNA: TGCGCCAGCAGCCAACAGTGGGATGATGAAGCTTTCTTT

D gene: .
CDR3 length: 14
J gene: TRBJ1-1
clone size: .
V gene: TRBV5-1
CDR3 protein: CASSLAQGRTEAFF
CDR3 DNA: TGCGCCAGCAGCTTGGCACAGGGTCGTACTGAAGCTTTCTTT

D gene: .
CDR3 length: 14
J gene: TRBJ2-1
clone size: .
V gene: TRBV7-9
CDR3 protein: CASSGFRVNNEQFF
CDR3 DNA: TGTGCCAGCAGCGGTTTCAGGGTGAACAATGAGCAGTTCTTC

D gene: .
CDR3 length: 13
J gene: TRBJ2-1
clone size: many
V gene: TRBV11-3
CDR3 protein: CASSPSGWNEQFF
CDR3 DNA: TGTGCCAGCAGCCCCTCCGGGTGGAATGAGCAGTTCTTC

D gene: .
CDR3 length: 11
J gene: TRBJ2-1
clone size: few
V gene: TRBV3-1
CDR3 protein: CASTGGNEQFF
CDR3 DNA: TGTGCCAGCACTGGCGGGAATGAGCAGTTCTTC

D gene: TRBD1
CDR3 length: 14
J gene: TRBJ1-2
clone size: few
V gene: TRBV7-8
CDR3 protein: CASSGRTGQYGYTF
CDR3 DNA: TGTGCCAGCAGCGGGAGGACAGGACAGTATGGCTACACCTTC

D gene: TRBD1
CDR3 length: 15
J gene: TRBJ1-1
clone size: .
V gene: TRBV7-9
CDR3 protein: CASSPPDRANTEAFF
CDR3 DNA: TGTGCCAGCAGCCCCCCGGACAGGGCGAACACTGAAGCTTTCTTT

D gene: TRBD2
CDR3 length: 15
J gene: TRBJ2-1
clone size: .
V gene: TRBV29-1
CDR3 protein: CSVEIPSGGVNEQFF
CDR3 DNA: TGCAGCGTTGAAATCCCCAGCGGGGGGGTCAATGAGCAGTTCTTC

D gene: .
CDR3 length: 15
J gene: TRBJ2-5
clone size: few
V gene: TRBV7-9
CDR3 protein: CASSLTDPYQETQYF
CDR3 DNA: TGTGCCAGCAGCTTAACAGACCCCTATCAAGAGACCCAGTACTTC

D gene: .
CDR3 length: 14
J gene: TRBJ1-2
clone size: few
V gene: TRBV6-5
CDR3 protein: CASSYSAASYGYTF
CDR3 DNA: TGTGCCAGCAGTTACTCGGCGGCATCCTATGGCTACACCTTC

D gene: TRBD2
CDR3 length: 14
J gene: TRBJ2-3
clone size: .
V gene: TRBV4-1
CDR3 protein: CASSISGGTDTQYF
CDR3 DNA: TGCGCCAGCAGCATCAGCGGGGGCACAGATACGCAGTATTTT

D gene: TRBD1
CDR3 length: 17
J gene: TRBJ2-6
clone size: .
V gene: TRBV4-3
CDR3 protein: CASSQETGFYGANVLTF
CDR3 DNA: TGCGCCAGCAGCCAAGAGACAGGGTTCTATGGGGCCAACGTCCTGACTTTC

D gene: .
CDR3 length: 15
J gene: TRBJ2-6
clone size: few
V gene: TRBV25-1
CDR3 protein: CASSEQVSGANVLTF
CDR3 DNA: TGTGCCAGCAGTGAACAGGTGTCGGGGGCCAACGTCCTGACTTTC

D gene: .
CDR3 length: 14
J gene: TRBJ2-2
clone size: few
V gene: TRBV28
CDR3 protein: CASIKLVGTGELFF
CDR3 DNA: TGTGCCAGCATCAAACTCGTGGGCACCGGGGAGCTGTTTTTT

D gene: .
CDR3 length: 13
J gene: TRBJ1-2
clone size: .
V gene: TRBV6-2/TRBV6-3
CDR3 protein: CASSPTWLGGYTF
CDR3 DNA: TGTGCCAGCAGCCCTACGTGGCTTGGTGGCTACACCTTC

D gene: .
CDR3 length: 15
J gene: TRBJ2-3
clone size: few
V gene: TRBV9
CDR3 protein: CASSLVGAGTDTQYF
CDR3 DNA: TGTGCCAGCAGCCTGGTGGGGGCCGGCACAGATACGCAGTATTTT

D gene: .
CDR3 length: 14
J gene: TRBJ2-3
clone size: few
V gene: TRBV3-1
CDR3 protein: CASSQGPGADTQYF
CDR3 DNA: TGTGCCAGCAGCCAAGGTCCAGGGGCAGATACGCAGTATTTT

D gene: TRBD2
CDR3 length: 15
J gene: TRBJ2-1
clone size: .
V gene: TRBV4-1
CDR3 protein: CASSRGLAGGDEQFF
CDR3 DNA: TGCGCCAGCAGCCGGGGACTAGCGGGGGGCGATGAGCAGTTCTTC

D gene: .
CDR3 length: 17
J gene: TRBJ1-2
clone size: .
V gene: TRBV4-1
CDR3 protein: CASSQVLSQGFGYGYTF
CDR3 DNA: TGCGCCAGCAGCCAAGTACTGAGCCAGGGGTTCGGCTATGGCTACACCTTC

D gene: .
CDR3 length: 12
J gene: TRBJ2-7
clone size: few
V gene: TRBV29-1
CDR3 protein: CSVRDSSYEQYF
CDR3 DNA: TGCAGCGTGCGGGACAGCTCCTACGAGCAGTACTTC

D gene: TRBD1
CDR3 length: 15
J gene: TRBJ1-1
clone size: .
V gene: TRBV7-9
CDR3 protein: CASSPTTGGNTEAFF
CDR3 DNA: TGTGCCAGCAGCCCAACGACAGGGGGTAACACTGAAGCTTTCTTT

D gene: .
CDR3 length: 15
J gene: TRBJ1-1
clone size: .
V gene: TRBV7-9
CDR3 protein: CASSLEYGDDTEAFF
CDR3 DNA: TGTGCCAGCAGCTTAGAGTACGGGGATGACACTGAAGCTTTCTTT